One sample yielded the 20 T cell receptor beta chains listed below, sequenced in a study of cytomegalovirus exposure and HLA in healthy donors (dated by TCRdb to the late 2010s). The library was built by means of the immunoSEQ multiplex PCR assay. A mixture of 60 forward primers for TCR Vbeta segments and 13 reverse primers for TCR Jbeta segments was used in the multiplex PCR. Imported from immuneACCESS, the table was reduced by TCRdb to in-frame sequences with V and J called. These copies leave out some clones; in studies compared against another copy, an unresolved V gene accounts for under half, and the cause of the remainder is not known. The sample profile shows about 210,000 clones; about 77% of them were found once. The ten largest clones add up to under 0.6% of the sample. The sequenced material came from PBMCs. These receptors were taken from a boy aged 10-17 years in good health and CMV-seronegative.

This chain joins TRBV5-8 and TRBJ1-5; D is undetermined. V was cut by 6 bases and J by 0 bases, with 13 bases left in between. CDR3 length equals 15 residues. Germline CDR1 reads SGHTS; CDR2 reads YDEGEE. The chain's CDR3 is CASTPGVISNQPQHF. CDR3 nucleotides: TGTGCCAGCACCCCCGGGGTGATTAGCAATCAGCCCCAGCATTTT. Variable domain in full (rest from reference TRBV5-8 and TRBJ1-5): EAGVTQSPTHLIKTRGQQATLRCSPISGHTSVYWYQQALGLGLQFLLWYDEGEERNRGNFPPRFSGRQFPNYSSELNVNALELEDSALYLCASTPGVISNQPQHFGDGTRLSIL.

This chain links TRBV19 with TRBJ1-5; D is perhaps TRBD1 (6 bases). The CDR3 consists of 15 residues. Germline V gives CDR1 LNHDA, CDR2 SQIVND (reference sequence). Trimming cost V 3 bases and J 3 bases, with 12 bases left between them. The CDR3 reads CASSIVRGFNQPQHF. The CDR3 DNA follows: TGTGCCAGTAGTATCGTCAGGGGTTTCAATCAGCCCCAGCATTTT.

The CDR3 DNA follows: TGCGCCAGCAGCCAAGGTTCGGCCCAGTACTTC. This gives the protein CASSQGSAQYF. The J gene is TRBJ2-5, the V gene TRBV4-1; unclear D gene. CDR3 length equals 11 residues. V shed 1 base and J shed 9 bases, with 6 bases lying between them. Per germline, CDR1 MGHRA and CDR2 YSYEKL.

V gene TRBV19 combines with J gene TRBJ1-1; possibly TRBD1 for D (6 bases). CDR3 size: 13 residues. Germline V gene data show CDR1 as LNHDA and CDR2 as SQIVND (reference sequence). CDR3 residues: CAAKAQGGTEAFF. In nucleotides, the CDR3 is TGTGCGGCCAAGGCACAGGGTGGGACTGAAGCTTTCTTT.

To note about this clone: The junction and the germline gene differ at one end; a read error may be behind it. Other DNA sequences of this sample code for an identical CDR3. The chain carries TRBV6-5 and TRBJ1-6, with TRBD1 identical over 10 bases. Germline V gene data show CDR1 as MNHEY and CDR2 as SVGAGI. There are 15 residues in the CDR3. The CDR3 DNA sequence: TGTGCCAGCAGTTGGGGACAGGGGATGGTATCACCTCTCCACTTT. Amino acid sequence: CASSWGQGMVSPLHF.

The rearrangement joins TRBV11-2 to TRBJ2-1; 13 nucleotides line up with TRBD2. CDR3 length: 18 amino acids. The germline gives CDR1 SGHAT, CDR2 FQNNGV. V was clipped by 6 bases and J by 2 bases; unmatched bases: 10. This CDR3 reads CASRDADTSGGAYNEQFF. In nucleotides, the CDR3 is TGTGCCAGCAGGGACGCGGACACTAGCGGGGGGGCCTACAATGAGCAGTTCTTC.

J is TRBJ2-5 and V is TRBV10-1; 11 bases are a match to TRBD1. The CDR3 contains 16 residues. Germline CDR1 WNHNN, CDR2 SYGVQD (reference sequence). With 7 bases clipped from V and 6 bases from J, the junction kept 13 bases outside the gene matches. CDR3 DNA sequence: TGCGCCAGCACCCGAAATCCGGGACAGGGGGTAAAGACCCAGTACTTC. As protein: CASTRNPGQGVKTQYF.

The gene calls are TRBV29-1 and TRBJ2-7; perhaps TRBD1 as D (5 bases). The CDR3 is 16 residues long. Trimming cost V 1 base and J 3 bases, with 19 bases left between them. Germline lookup yields CDR1 SQVTM and CDR2 ANQGSEA. This CDR3 is CSVEGFGSTRDYEQYF. CDR3 bases: TGCAGCGTTGAAGGGTTCGGCTCAACCAGGGACTACGAGCAGTACTTC.

The genes are TRBV6-5 and TRBJ2-2; a possible D gene is TRBD1 (6 bases). The V end was cut by 7 bases, the J end by 4 bases, with 13 bases between. Germline CDR1 MNHEY, CDR2 SVGAGI. This CDR3 has 14 residues. For the CDR3, the DNA is TGTGCCAGCAAAAGGGGGATTGGCACCGGGGAGCTGTTTTTT. This gives the protein CASKRGIGTGELFF.

The V gene is TRBV7-3, the J gene TRBJ2-1; the match to TRBD1 covers 8 bases. Germline assignment: CDR1 SGHTA and CDR2 FQGTGA. V lost 5 bases to trimming and J lost 1 base; unmatched junction nucleotides: 1. This CDR3 contains 14 residues. The CDR3 here is CASSQGASYNEQFF. The CDR3 DNA follows: TGTGCCAGCAGCCAGGGGGCTTCCTACAATGAGCAGTTCTTC.

This rearrangement joins TRBV6-1 to TRBJ1-4; D is possibly TRBD1 (5 bases). V was clipped by 1 base and J by 3 bases, with 12 bases between them. The CDR3 contains 16 residues. CDR1 is MNHNS and CDR2 is SASEGT in the germline V gene. Here the CDR3 DNA reads TGTGCCAGCAGTGAAGTAGGGGTCAGGTCTAATGAAAAACTGTTTTTT. Residues: CASSEVGVRSNEKLFF.

Written as DNA, the CDR3 is TGCAGCGTAAACGGGAGTCCTAACTATGGCTACACCTTC. Translating it yields CSVNGSPNYGYTF. This chain connects TRBV29-1 to TRBJ1-2, with no clear D. The CDR3 has 13 amino acids. The V end lost 6 bases, the J end lost 0 bases, and 11 bases lay between the germline ends. Germline CDR1 and CDR2: SQVTM and ANQGSEA.

This chain connects TRBV30 to TRBJ2-3, with a tentative D call TRBD2 (7 bases). CDR1 is GTSNPN and CDR2 is SVGIG in the germline V gene (reference sequence). V shed 7 bases and J shed 4 bases, with 15 bases lying between them. The CDR3 loop spans 13 amino acids. CDR3 sequence (DNA): TGTGCCTACTCCCCCGGGGGGCCAGATACGCAGTATTTT. This codes for CAYSPGGPDTQYF.

This sequence joins TRBV29-1 and TRBJ2-1; TRBD1 matches 10 bases. This CDR3 is 14 amino acids long. Germline CDR1 reads SQVTM; CDR2 reads ANQGSEA. With V trimmed by 3 bases and J by 6 bases, 5 bases remained unmatched. The CDR3 protein is CSVDGRQGANEQFF. The CDR3 DNA follows: TGCAGCGTTGACGGCCGACAGGGGGCCAATGAGCAGTTCTTC.

This clone was seen only a few times. The chain combines TRBV5-1 with TRBJ2-3; TRBD1 matches at 8 bases. In germline, CDR1 is SGHRS, CDR2 YFSETQ. V shed 5 bases, J shed 2 bases, and the junction held 10 bases outside the gene matches. The CDR3 contains 16 residues. CDR3 in amino acids: CASSSGQGWTTDTQYF. In DNA, the CDR3 is TGCGCCAGCAGTTCCGGACAGGGATGGACCACAGATACGCAGTATTTT.

This clone was found a few times. This chain joins TRBV27 and TRBJ2-7; D is perhaps TRBD1 (5 bases). From germline, CDR1 is MNHEY and CDR2 SMNVEV (reference sequence). V was pared by 2 bases and J by 0 bases, with 8 bases between. The CDR3 runs to 14 residues. The CDR3 bases are TGTGCCAGCAGTTTAAGACAGAGCTCCTACGAGCAGTACTTC. It translates to CASSLRQSSYEQYF.

The gene calls are TRBV10-3 and TRBJ1-6; 9 bases are shared with TRBD1. CDR1 and CDR2 (germline): ENHRY, SYGVKD. The CDR3 runs to 18 residues. Trimming at V came to 4 bases and at J to 10 bases, leaving 17 bases not matched to a gene. The CDR3 DNA follows: TGTGCCATCAGTGCGGGACAGGGTCTCCTAAGGGGGTTATCACCCCTCCACTTT. It yields the protein CAISAGQGLLRGLSPLHF.

The gene calls are TRBV6-5 and TRBJ1-2; possibly TRBD1 for D (6 bases). This CDR3 is 11 amino acids long. V was trimmed by 5 bases and J by 6 bases, leaving 7 bases between them. CDR1 is MNHEY and CDR2 is SVGAGI in the germline V gene. The CDR3 sequence: CASSPGDGYTF. CDR3 coding DNA: TGTGCCAGCAGTCCAGGGGATGGCTACACCTTC.

The gene calls are TRBV5-4 and TRBJ1-2; 8 bases fit TRBD1. V lost 4 bases and J lost 2; bases outside the gene matches: 7. CDR1 is SGHNT and CDR2 is YYREEE in the germline V gene (reference sequence). The CDR3 is made up of 15 amino acids. The CDR3 DNA reads as TGTGCCAGCAGCCCCGGGACAGGATTAAACTATGGCTACACCTTC. Translated, it gives CASSPGTGLNYGYTF.

This rearrangement joins TRBV27 to TRBJ1-3, with TRBD1 identical over 9 bases. This CDR3 has 14 residues. The junction had 4 bases not matched to a gene; V was cut back by 8 bases and J by 2 bases. Germline-derived CDR1 and CDR2 are MNHEY and SMNVEV (reference sequence). The CDR3 sequence is CASGRTGAGNTIYF. The CDR3 DNA reads TGTGCCAGCGGGAGGACAGGGGCTGGAAACACCATATATTTT.